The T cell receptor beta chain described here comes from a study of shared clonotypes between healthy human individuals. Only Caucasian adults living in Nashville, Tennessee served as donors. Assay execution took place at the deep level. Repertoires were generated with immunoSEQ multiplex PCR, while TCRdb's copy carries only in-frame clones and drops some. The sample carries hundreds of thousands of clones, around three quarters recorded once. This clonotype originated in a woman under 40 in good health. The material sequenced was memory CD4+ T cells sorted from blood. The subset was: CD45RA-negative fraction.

DNA of the CDR3: TGTGCCAGCAGCACTGGGCGGGAGCAGTACTTC. Amino acids: CASSTGREQYF. The rearrangement links TRBV7-8 to TRBJ2-7, with D hard to call. V lost 5 bases to trimming and J lost 7 bases, with 9 bases between them. Germline V gene data show CDR1 as SGHVS and CDR2 as FQNEAQ. The CDR3 is 11 amino acids.